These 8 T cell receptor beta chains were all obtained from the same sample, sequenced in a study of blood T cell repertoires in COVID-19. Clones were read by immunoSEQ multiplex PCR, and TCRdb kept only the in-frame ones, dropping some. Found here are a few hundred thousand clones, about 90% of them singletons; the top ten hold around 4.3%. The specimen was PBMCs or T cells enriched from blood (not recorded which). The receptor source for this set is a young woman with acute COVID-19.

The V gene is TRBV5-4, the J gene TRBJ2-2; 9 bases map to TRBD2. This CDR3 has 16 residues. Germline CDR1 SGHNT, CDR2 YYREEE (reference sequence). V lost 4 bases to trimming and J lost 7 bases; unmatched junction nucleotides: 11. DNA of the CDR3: TGTGCCAGCAGCCTGGGGGTAGCGGGAGATATCGGGGAGCTGTTTTTT. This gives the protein CASSLGVAGDIGELFF.

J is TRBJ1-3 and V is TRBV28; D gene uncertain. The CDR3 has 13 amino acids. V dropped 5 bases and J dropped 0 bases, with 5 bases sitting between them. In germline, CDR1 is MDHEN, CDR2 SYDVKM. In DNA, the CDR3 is TGTGCCAGCAGTCCCTACTCTGGAAACACCATATATTTT. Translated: CASSPYSGNTIYF.

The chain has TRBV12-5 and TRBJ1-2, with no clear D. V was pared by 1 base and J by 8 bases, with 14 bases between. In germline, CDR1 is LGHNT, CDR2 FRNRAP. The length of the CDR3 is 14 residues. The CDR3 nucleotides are TGTGCTAGTGGTTTGGGTGGTCGGGTAGGAGGCTACACCTTC. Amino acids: CASGLGGRVGGYTF.

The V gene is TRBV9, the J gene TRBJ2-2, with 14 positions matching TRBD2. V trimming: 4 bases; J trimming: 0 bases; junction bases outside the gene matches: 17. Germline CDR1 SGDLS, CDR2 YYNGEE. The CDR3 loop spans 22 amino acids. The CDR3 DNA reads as TGTGCCAGCAGCTCCCCCGGGGCACCGGGACTAGCGGGAGTATCGAACACCGGGGAGCTGTTTTTT. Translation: CASSSPGAPGLAGVSNTGELFF.

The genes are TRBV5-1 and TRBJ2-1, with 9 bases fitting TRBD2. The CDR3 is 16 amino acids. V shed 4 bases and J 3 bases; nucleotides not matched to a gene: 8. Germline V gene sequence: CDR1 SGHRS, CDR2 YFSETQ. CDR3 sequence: CASSLEPSGVYNEQFF. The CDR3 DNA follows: TGCGCCAGCAGCCTGGAGCCTAGCGGGGTCTACAATGAGCAGTTCTTC.

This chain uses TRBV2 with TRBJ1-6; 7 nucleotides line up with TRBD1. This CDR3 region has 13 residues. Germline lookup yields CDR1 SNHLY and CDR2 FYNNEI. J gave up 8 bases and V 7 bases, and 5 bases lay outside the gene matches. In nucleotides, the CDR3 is TGTGCCAGCACGGGGGACAGTCATTCACCCCTCCACTTT. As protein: CASTGDSHSPLHF.

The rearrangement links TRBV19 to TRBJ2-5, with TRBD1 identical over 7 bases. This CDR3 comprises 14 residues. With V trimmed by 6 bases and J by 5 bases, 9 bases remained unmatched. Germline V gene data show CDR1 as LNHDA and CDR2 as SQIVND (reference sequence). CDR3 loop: CASSLGQYGETQYF. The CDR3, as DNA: TGTGCCAGTAGCCTGGGACAGTATGGGGAGACCCAGTACTTC.

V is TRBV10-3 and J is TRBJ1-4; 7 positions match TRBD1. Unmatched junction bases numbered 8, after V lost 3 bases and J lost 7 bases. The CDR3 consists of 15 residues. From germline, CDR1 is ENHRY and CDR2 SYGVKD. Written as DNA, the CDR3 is TGTGCCATCAGTGAAGGCGCCAGGGGGGTTGAAAAACTGTTTTTT. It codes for CAISEGARGVEKLFF.